The entry below gives a single TCR beta chain sequence along with its context. The data are from a study of CD8+CD57+ T cells in acquired aplastic anemia. The wider study: An average of roughly 3.2 ug of DNA was obtained from sorted CD4+ and CD8+ cells.

The CDR3 spans 14 residues. The germline gives CDR1 SQVTM, CDR2 ANQGSEA. The V and J ends lost 8 bases and 6 bases, in that order; junction bases with no gene match: 8. Genomic DNA was employed as the template in profiling TCR beta VDJ and CDR3. Via MiXCR, TCRdb re-called the reads, giving one row per CDR3 protein. Among about 160,000 distinct CDR3 sequences listed, less than 60% were seen once. By flow cytometry, patients selected for sequencing had shown an expansion of CD8+CD57+ cells. The chain recombines TRBV29-1 with TRBJ1-5, with 12 positions matching TRBD1. The sequencing input was sorted CD4+, CD8+, or CD8+CD57+ T cells (not recorded which) from PBMCs. The sequence came from a human donor with aplastic anemia. The CDR3 coding sequence is TGCAGCTTCGGGACAGGGGGCGCGGTTCAGCCCCAGCATTTT. Residues: CSFGTGGAVQPQHF.